Listed here are 10 T cell receptor beta chains from one sample, sequenced in a study of T cells in Graves' hyperthyroidism and ophthalmopathy. RNA transcripts yielded amplified TCR beta CDR3 regions. The TCR CDR3 first-round RT-PCR relied on the HTBI primer set. TCRdb analysed the multiplex PCR reads with MiXCR anew, one entry per CDR3 protein. The data contain a few hundred thousand distinct CDR3 sequences, around an eighth of them singletons. The sequenced sample consisted of blood. Receptor source: a woman under 30 with Graves' hyperthyroidism.

This clonotype showed up many times. The rearrangement links TRBV29-1 to TRBJ2-5, with D possibly being TRBD1 or TRBD2 (5 bases each). The CDR3 spans 14 residues. Germline values: CDR1 SQVTM, CDR2 ANQGSEA. V was trimmed by 4 bases and J by 2 bases, leaving 14 bases between them. The CDR3 loop is CSVGGAEIQETQYF. Written as DNA, the CDR3 is TGCAGCGTTGGAGGGGCGGAGATTCAAGAGACCCAGTACTTC.

This clonotype has a handful of counts. The gene calls are TRBV7-6 and TRBJ1-1; D is unclear. The germline V and J ends were trimmed by 5 bases and 2 bases, with 18 bases remaining between them. Germline V CDR1 and CDR2: SGHVS, FNYEAQ. The CDR3 is made up of 16 amino acids. CDR3 protein: CASSPPEYRGNTEAFF. The CDR3, as DNA: TGTGCCAGCAGCCCCCCTGAGTACCGGGGAAACACTGAAGCTTTCTTT.

This clonotype was found many times. The chain links TRBV6-1 to TRBJ1-2, with 9 nucleotides matching TRBD1. The germline CDR1 and CDR2 sequences are MNHNS and SASEGT. V lost 5 bases to trimming and J lost 4 bases; unmatched junction nucleotides: 5. The CDR3 extends over 14 amino acids. CDR3: CASSLRTGAYGYTF. CDR3 DNA sequence: TGTGCCAGCAGTCTACGGACAGGGGCCTATGGCTACACCTTC.

Many counts were recorded for this clonotype. The genes are TRBV11-2 and TRBJ1-5; no firm D call. V lost 5 bases and J 1 base, leaving 9 bases between the germline ends. CDR1 is SGHAT, CDR2 FQNNGV, per germline. CDR3 length equals 14 residues. The CDR3: CASSHPESNQPQHF. CDR3 bases: TGTGCCAGCAGCCACCCAGAGAGCAATCAGCCCCAGCATTTT.

This clonotype was picked up many times. The chain recombines TRBV3-1 with TRBJ1-1, with 7 nucleotides matching TRBD1. Germline values: CDR1 LGHDT, CDR2 YNNKEL (reference sequence). The CDR3 totals 13 residues. J lost 4 bases, V lost 6 bases, and 5 bases had no gene match. Written as DNA, the CDR3 is TGTGCCAGCAGACCGACAGGGTTCACTGAAGCTTTCTTT. This codes for CASRPTGFTEAFF.

This clonotype was seen more than once but under ten times. The genes are TRBV20-1 and TRBJ2-2; D uncertain. CDR1 DFQATT and CDR2 SNEGSKA come from the germline V gene (reference sequence). This CDR3 spans 17 amino acids. Trimming shortened V by 1 base and J by 0 bases, and 15 bases separated the two germline ends. In nucleotides, the CDR3 is TGCAGTGCTAGAGTCCGTCGGTATGCTTCGAACACCGGGGAGCTGTTTTTT. It encodes CSARVRRYASNTGELFF.

This clonotype was found a few times. Just one base apart from a much larger clone, this may be a read error. V usage is TRBV11-2 and J usage is TRBJ2-7; D is perhaps TRBD1 or TRBD2 (5 bases each). Trimming took off 2 bases at V and 6 bases at J, with 14 bases between the two ends. Germline CDR1 reads SGHAT; CDR2 reads FQNNGV. This CDR3 comprises 14 residues. The CDR3 DNA reads as TGTGCCAGCAGCTTATTGGGGGTGGTAGGCGAGCAGTACGTC. It yields the protein CASSLLGVVGEQYV.

This clonotype has just a few counts. The rearrangement uses TRBV20-1 and TRBJ1-2, with a possible D match to TRBD1 (5 bases). V lost 5 bases, J lost 6 bases, and 22 bases lay in between. The CDR3 is 15 amino acids. Germline values: CDR1 DFQATT, CDR2 SNEGSKA (reference sequence). CDR3 amino acids: CSARVPGRVTDGYTF. The CDR3 DNA reads as TGCAGTGCTCGCGTCCCGGGACGGGTGACGGATGGCTACACCTTC.

This clonotype showed up many times. This chain links TRBV18 with TRBJ2-1; D remains ambiguous. Germline lookup yields CDR1 KGHSH and CDR2 LQKENI. Trimming cost V 2 bases and J 0 bases, with 11 bases left between them. This CDR3 contains 16 residues. The CDR3 region is CASSPTTGFSYNEQFF. Here the CDR3 DNA reads TGTGCCAGCTCACCAACTACGGGTTTCTCCTACAATGAGCAGTTCTTC.

This clonotype has a count of ten or more. This chain joins TRBV7-8 and TRBJ2-1; a weak D match, TRBD2 (6 bases). The V gene lost 0 bases and the J gene lost 0 bases, with 15 bases spanning the gap. Germline CDR1 is SGHVS and CDR2 is FQNEAQ. The CDR3 extends over 18 amino acids. Written as DNA, the CDR3 is TGTGCCAGCAGCTTAGCGCGCGGGGAGCCCTCCTCCTACAATGAGCAGTTCTTC. Residues: CASSLARGEPSSYNEQFF.